One and the same sample provided the 14 T cell receptor beta chains below, sequenced in a study of blood T cell repertoires in COVID-19. Data came from immunoSEQ multiplex PCR; TCRdb stores just in-frame clones and leaves some out. The profile covers 200,000 to 250,000 clones, with about 85% appearing a single time and roughly a tenth taken by the ten largest. What was sequenced was peripheral blood. The receptors here all came from a woman at least 80 years old with COVID-19, enrolled during active disease.

The chain recombines TRBV15 with TRBJ2-1, with 10 positions matching TRBD2. From germline, CDR1 is LNHNV and CDR2 YYDKDF (reference sequence). There are 17 residues in the CDR3. V trimming: 2 bases; J trimming: 3 bases; junction bases outside the gene matches: 7. Written as DNA, the CDR3 is TGTGCCACCAGCAGAAGTGGAACTAGCGGGGTCTACAATGAGCAGTTCTTC. Its protein is CATSRSGTSGVYNEQFF.

V usage is TRBV2 and J usage is TRBJ1-3; 7 nucleotides align to TRBD1. Germline CDR1 is SNHLY and CDR2 is FYNNEI. The J segment lost 0 bases and the V segment lost 6 bases, leaving 8 bases of the junction unmatched. The CDR3 spans 16 residues. CDR3 DNA: TGTGCCAGCAGCCTAAACAGGGGAACCTCTGGAAACACCATATATTTT. It encodes CASSLNRGTSGNTIYF. Full variable domain (outside the CDR3, taken from reference TRBV2 and TRBJ1-3): EPEVTQTPSHQVTQMGQEVILRCVPISNHLYFYWYRQILGQKVEFLVSFYNNEISEKSEIFDDQFSVERPDGSNFTLKIRSTKLEDSAMYFCASSLNRGTSGNTIYFGEGSWLTVV.

This sequence joins TRBV5-6 and TRBJ1-4, with 8 bases that match TRBD1. Germline assignment: CDR1 SGHDT and CDR2 YYEEEE. The trim removed 2 bases at V and 9 bases at J, leaving 6 bases unmatched. The CDR3 sequence is 14 residues long. The CDR3 loop is CASSFRQGAKKLFF. The CDR3 DNA follows: TGTGCCAGCAGCTTTAGGCAGGGGGCAAAAAAACTGTTTTTT.

This clone was observed a handful of times. The CDR3 DNA reads as TGTGCCACCTGCGGGGAGGGTACCACCGGGGAGCTGTTTTTT. It translates to CATCGEGTTGELFF. V is TRBV25-1 and J is TRBJ2-2, with TRBD2 identical over 7 bases. V trimming: 10 bases; J trimming: 4 bases; junction bases outside the gene matches: 9. The CDR3 extends over 14 amino acids. Looked up from germline, CDR1 is MGHDK and CDR2 is SYGVNS.

This chain links TRBV28 with TRBJ1-1; 7 bases line up with TRBD1. The V and J ends lost 4 bases and 2 bases, in that order; junction bases with no gene match: 13. The CDR3 runs 17 residues. Per the germline V gene, CDR1 is MDHEN and CDR2 is SYDVKM. The CDR3 spells CASSSLRGRGQNTEAFF. The CDR3, as DNA: TGTGCCAGCAGTTCGTTGCGGGGTAGGGGGCAAAACACTGAAGCTTTCTTT. Full variable domain (outside the CDR3, taken from reference TRBV28 and TRBJ1-1): DVKVTQSSRYLVKRTGEKVFLECVQDMDHENMFWYRQDPGLGLRLIYFSYDVKMKEKGDIPEGYSVSREKKERFSLILESASTNQTSMYLCASSSLRGRGQNTEAFFGQGTRLTVV.

The rearrangement joins TRBV6-2 or TRBV6-3 to TRBJ1-4, with 10 bases aligning to TRBD1. CDR1 and CDR2 (germline): MNHEY, SVGEGT. J was trimmed by 8 bases and V by 4 bases; bases with no gene match: 10. CDR3 size: 16 residues. The CDR3 DNA reads as TGTGCCAGCAGTTTTGTGGACAGGGGGATAATAGAAAAACTGTTTTTT. It encodes CASSFVDRGIIEKLFF.

The chain is built from TRBV7-2 and TRBJ1-2, with D maybe TRBD1 (6 bases). Trimming pared 2 bases from V and 5 bases from J, leaving 12 bases between. CDR3 length: 14 residues. Germline CDR1 is SGHTA and CDR2 is FQGNSA. The CDR3 nucleotides read TGTGCCAGCAGCTTAACAGGGACGGATTATGGCTACACCTTC. It codes for CASSLTGTDYGYTF.

This sequence joins TRBV18 and TRBJ2-2, with D unresolved. Germline values: CDR1 KGHSH, CDR2 LQKENI. Trimming left V 5 bases short and J 6 bases short, with 10 bases between. The CDR3 loop spans 13 amino acids. Here the CDR3 reads CASSAAEAGELFF. Written as DNA, the CDR3 is TGTGCCAGCTCAGCTGCTGAGGCCGGGGAGCTGTTTTTT.

The rearrangement links TRBV3-1 (or the pseudogene TRBV3-2) to TRBJ1-6; tentatively, D is TRBD1 (6 bases). The length of the CDR3 is 16 residues. V was trimmed by 1 base and J by 8 bases, leaving 15 bases between them. Germline lookup yields CDR1 LGHDT and CDR2 YNNKEL (reference sequence). Here the CDR3 reads CASSQGTGGRYSPLHF. The CDR3 DNA reads as TGTGCCAGCAGCCAAGGGACGGGGGGGCGTTATTCACCCCTCCACTTT.

The chain employs TRBV2 and TRBJ2-5, with 10 bases identical to TRBD2. Trimming cost V 10 bases and J 4 bases; bases outside gene matches: 3. Looked up from germline, CDR1 is SNHLY and CDR2 is FYNNEI. This CDR3 comprises 12 residues. In DNA form, the CDR3 reads TGTGCCACCCGACTAGCGGGAGAGACCCAGTACTTC. Translation gives CATRLAGETQYF.

This sequence joins TRBV6-1 and TRBJ2-4, with D perhaps matching TRBD2 (7 bases). The V and J ends lost 2 bases and 8 bases respectively, with 16 bases between them. This CDR3 is 15 amino acids long. Germline CDR1 reads MNHNS; CDR2 reads SASEGT. CDR3 sequence: CASSESAGAGDIQYF. The CDR3 coding sequence is TGTGCCAGCAGTGAATCCGCGGGGGCGGGAGACATTCAGTACTTC.

This clone was seen only once. The rearrangement uses TRBV24-1 and TRBJ2-5, with TRBD1 matching over 7 bases. Germline loops: CDR1 KGHDR, CDR2 SFDVKD. This CDR3 is 12 amino acids long. V lost 9 bases to trimming and J lost 7 bases; unmatched junction nucleotides: 7. The CDR3 coding sequence is TGTGCCACCGGGACAGACTTGGGGACCCAGTACTTC. Its translation: CATGTDLGTQYF.

This clone was seen once. The V call is TRBV6-6, the J call TRBJ1-2, with D possibly TRBD1 on 5 matching bases. The ends were cut back, 8 bases at V and 5 bases at J, with 9 bases in the middle. The CDR3 contains 11 residues. Looked up from germline, CDR1 is MNHNY and CDR2 is SVGAGI (reference sequence). The CDR3 is CASRRGYGYTF. CDR3 coding DNA: TGTGCCAGCCGCCGGGGGTATGGCTACACCTTC.

The chain combines TRBV6-5 with TRBJ1-2, with D unclear. The CDR3 is 13 amino acids. V dropped 6 bases and J dropped 4 bases, with 12 bases sitting between them. From germline, CDR1 is MNHEY and CDR2 SVGAGI. Here the CDR3 DNA reads TGTGCCAGCAGCGGTAGGAGGAGCTATGGCTACACCTTC. Protein sequence: CASSGRRSYGYTF.